This entry lists 18 T cell receptor beta chains sequenced from one sample in a study of CD8 T cells in Susac syndrome. The RNA, roughly 0.5 to 1 ug, was put through reverse transcription using random hexamers. A single record per CDR3 protein comes from TCRdb applying MiXCR to the immunoSEQ multiplex PCR reads. The table lists some 260,000 distinct CDR3 sequences, approximately 84% of them singletons. The sequenced sample was CD8+ T cells from PBMCs. The receptor set was obtained from a human donor with multiple sclerosis.

The J gene is TRBJ2-7, the V gene TRBV29-1; 7 positions agree with TRBD2. V lost 1 base and J lost 0; bases outside the gene matches: 3. This CDR3 has 14 amino acids. Looked up from germline, CDR1 is SQVTM and CDR2 is ANQGSEA. DNA of the CDR3: TGCAGCGTTGAAGGTCCTAGCGGCTCCTACGAGCAGTACTTC. Protein sequence: CSVEGPSGSYEQYF.

This chain links TRBV2 with TRBJ2-7; D not certain. Germline loops: CDR1 SNHLY, CDR2 FYNNEI. The CDR3 length is 10 residues. Trimming shortened V by 8 bases and J by 4 bases, and 6 bases separated the two germline ends. The CDR3 region is CASGWYEQYF. CDR3 bases: TGTGCCAGCGGGTGGTACGAGCAGTACTTC.

The chain links TRBV28 to TRBJ1-1; 8 nucleotides agree with TRBD1. The CDR3 consists of 15 residues. The junction had 5 bases not matched to a gene; V was cut back by 5 bases and J by 0 bases. The germline CDR1 and CDR2 sequences are MDHEN and SYDVKM. The CDR3 nucleotides read TGTGCCAGCAGTCCGACAGGGGACATGAACACTGAAGCTTTCTTT. It codes for CASSPTGDMNTEAFF.

The chain carries TRBV4-1 and TRBJ2-1, with 11 bases identical to TRBD2. Looked up from germline, CDR1 is MGHRA and CDR2 is YSYEKL. V lost 4 bases, J lost 3 bases, and 17 bases stayed unmatched. CDR3 length: 20 residues. Here the CDR3 reads CASSPRIGTGTSGFYNEQFF. CDR3 DNA sequence: TGCGCCAGCAGCCCCAGAATCGGGACAGGGACTAGCGGTTTCTACAATGAGCAGTTCTTC.

This rearrangement joins TRBV20-1 to TRBJ2-7; D may be TRBD2 (6 bases). The germline V gene has CDR1 DFQATT and CDR2 SNEGSKA (reference sequence). CDR3 length equals 12 residues. The V and J ends lost 3 bases and 4 bases respectively, with 10 bases between them. The CDR3 here is CSASGSMYEQYF. CDR3 coding DNA: TGCAGTGCTAGCGGGAGTATGTACGAGCAGTACTTC.

The chain combines TRBV7-6 with TRBJ2-1; 9 bases align to TRBD2. Germline assignment: CDR1 SGHVS and CDR2 FNYEAQ. The J segment lost 6 bases and the V segment lost 5 bases, leaving 11 bases of the junction unmatched. The CDR3 is made up of 16 amino acids. This CDR3 reads CASSRVIAGEINEQFF. DNA of the CDR3: TGTGCCAGCAGCCGGGTAATAGCGGGAGAAATCAATGAGCAGTTCTTC.

The chain uses TRBV23-1 and TRBJ1-2; D is unresolved. TRBV23-1 is recorded as an ORF, its role being uncertain. The CDR3 has 14 amino acids. V gave up 7 bases and J gave up 7 bases, with 19 bases separating them. CDR3 loop: CASKRSNSGFGYTF. CDR3 in DNA: TGCGCCAGCAAGAGGTCAAACTCAGGATTTGGCTACACCTTC.

In its sample, this clonotype was seen once. The CDR3 region is CASSSQGADEQYF. The CDR3 DNA follows: TGTGCCAGCAGTTCACAGGGGGCGGACGAGCAGTACTTC. This chain connects TRBV28 to TRBJ2-7; 9 nucleotides match TRBD1. The CDR3 is made up of 13 amino acids. Germline V gene data show CDR1 as MDHEN and CDR2 as SYDVKM. The V gene end was trimmed by 4 bases and the J gene end by 5 bases; junction bases not matched to a gene: 3.

The V call is TRBV4-1, the J call TRBJ2-1, with TRBD2 as a possible D gene (6 bases). V was trimmed by 0 bases and J by 0 bases, leaving 12 bases between them. The germline gives CDR1 MGHRA, CDR2 YSYEKL. There are 17 residues in the CDR3. The CDR3: CASSQEGTSYSYNEQFF. CDR3 bases: TGCGCCAGCAGCCAAGAGGGGACTTCTTACTCCTACAATGAGCAGTTCTTC.

This chain uses TRBV5-6 with TRBJ2-1; tentative D call: TRBD2 (6 bases). The CDR3 loop spans 15 amino acids. Germline V lookup: CDR1 SGHDT, CDR2 YYEEEE. Trimming removed 3 bases at V and 7 bases at J, with 17 bases between. CDR3 nucleotides: TGTGCCAGCAGCTCCTCCGGGAGAGGAAGGAATGAGCAGTTCTTC. Protein sequence: CASSSSGRGRNEQFF.

This clonotype was counted a few times. This chain links TRBV19 with TRBJ2-7; no clear D. Germline CDR1 and CDR2: LNHDA and SQIVND (reference sequence). V was clipped by 3 bases and J by 3 bases, with 9 bases between them. The CDR3 sequence is 13 residues long. CDR3 protein: CASSMSRNYEQYF. CDR3 nucleotide sequence: TGTGCCAGTAGTATGAGCAGAAACTACGAGCAGTACTTC.

This chain connects TRBV27 to TRBJ1-1; no firm D call. Trimming took 5 bases from V and 0 from J, leaving 10 bases between them. The CDR3 spans 14 residues. Per germline, CDR1 MNHEY and CDR2 SMNVEV (reference sequence). DNA of the CDR3: TGTGCCAGCAGTCTTACTCGGGTGAACACTGAAGCTTTCTTT. It encodes CASSLTRVNTEAFF.

V and J are TRBV27 and TRBJ1-5; a possible D gene is TRBD1 (5 bases). The germline V gene encodes CDR1 MNHEY and CDR2 SMNVEV (reference sequence). This CDR3 is built from 14 residues. Trimming removed 4 bases at V and 5 bases at J, with 12 bases between. As DNA, the CDR3 is TGTGCCAGCAGTTGGCAGGGTGAGCATCAGCCCCAGCATTTT. Translated, it gives CASSWQGEHQPQHF.

The V and J genes are TRBV9 and TRBJ2-1, with D unclear. There are 12 residues in the CDR3. V was cut by 0 bases and J by 10 bases, with 8 bases left in between. Germline lookup yields CDR1 SGDLS and CDR2 YYNGEE. CDR3 in DNA: TGTGCCAGCAGCGTAGACGAAGGCGAGCAGTTCTTC. Protein product: CASSVDEGEQFF.

This clonotype was found once. The chain's CDR3 is CASQRPTGLGTEAFF. CDR3 bases: TGTGCCAGCCAAAGACCGACGGGCCTGGGGACTGAAGCTTTCTTT. The chain links TRBV7-9 to TRBJ1-1; D is ambiguous. This CDR3 spans 15 amino acids. V lost 8 bases to trimming and J lost 5 bases, with 21 bases between them. The germline gives CDR1 SEHNR, CDR2 FQNEAQ (reference sequence).

In this sample, this clonotype turned up once. This chain connects TRBV19 to TRBJ1-1; D is ambiguous. CDR3 size: 13 residues. CDR1 and CDR2 from the germline V gene are LNHDA and SQIVND (reference sequence). V dropped 7 bases and J dropped 1 base, with 10 bases sitting between them. CDR3 sequence: CASTAGRNTEAFF. The CDR3 region has the DNA TGTGCCAGTACTGCAGGCCGGAACACTGAAGCTTTCTTT. Combining the CDR3 with reference TRBV19 and TRBJ1-1 gives the whole variable domain DGGITQSPKYLFRKEGQNVTLSCEQNLNHDAMYWYRQDPGQGLRLIYYSQIVNDFQKGDIAEGYSVSREKKESFPLTVTSAQKNPTAFYLCASTAGRNTEAFFGQGTRLTVV.

The CDR3 sequence is CASSPLGQGKNTEAFF. The CDR3 region has the DNA TGTGCCAGCAGTCCACTGGGACAGGGAAAGAACACTGAAGCTTTCTTT. The chain uses TRBV12-3 or TRBV12-4 and TRBJ1-1, with 9 bases lining up with TRBD1. The CDR3 is 16 residues long. J was trimmed by 1 base and V by 5 bases; bases with no gene match: 8.

This chain uses TRBV28 with TRBJ2-1; TRBD2 agrees at 7 bases. The CDR3 consists of 15 residues. Germline V lookup: CDR1 MDHEN, CDR2 SYDVKM. V trimming: 5 bases; J trimming: 6 bases; junction bases outside the gene matches: 10. CDR3: CASSPLRGGGNEQFF. CDR3 nucleotide sequence: TGTGCCAGCAGTCCTCTTAGGGGCGGGGGCAATGAGCAGTTCTTC.